The T cell receptor beta chain under discussion was sequenced for a study of blood T cells in healthy people across ages. For the second PCR, which ran for 7 to 11 cycles, a sample-barcoded 5' primer and a J-beta primer mix were used. TCRdb redid the calling of the 5' RACE reads with MiXCR, one entry per CDR3 protein. The sample has 1,300,000 or so distinct CDR3 sequences, approximately 63% seen once. Germline V lookup: CDR1 DFQATT, CDR2 SNEGSKA (reference sequence). The length of the CDR3 is 15 residues. Between the trimmed V and J ends, which lost 6 bases and 5 bases, there was a span of 22 bases. Researchers isolated at least 7 million PBMCs per sample. The authors extracted at least 6 micrograms of total RNA per sample.

This receptor was identified in a man in his late teens or twenties in good health. The V gene is TRBV20-1, the J gene TRBJ2-5, with D tentatively TRBD1 (6 bases). Source material: blood. CDR3 nucleotides: TGCAGTGCCGAAGGACAGCAAACCCAACGGGAGACCCAGTACTTC. Encoded protein: CSAEGQQTQRETQYF.